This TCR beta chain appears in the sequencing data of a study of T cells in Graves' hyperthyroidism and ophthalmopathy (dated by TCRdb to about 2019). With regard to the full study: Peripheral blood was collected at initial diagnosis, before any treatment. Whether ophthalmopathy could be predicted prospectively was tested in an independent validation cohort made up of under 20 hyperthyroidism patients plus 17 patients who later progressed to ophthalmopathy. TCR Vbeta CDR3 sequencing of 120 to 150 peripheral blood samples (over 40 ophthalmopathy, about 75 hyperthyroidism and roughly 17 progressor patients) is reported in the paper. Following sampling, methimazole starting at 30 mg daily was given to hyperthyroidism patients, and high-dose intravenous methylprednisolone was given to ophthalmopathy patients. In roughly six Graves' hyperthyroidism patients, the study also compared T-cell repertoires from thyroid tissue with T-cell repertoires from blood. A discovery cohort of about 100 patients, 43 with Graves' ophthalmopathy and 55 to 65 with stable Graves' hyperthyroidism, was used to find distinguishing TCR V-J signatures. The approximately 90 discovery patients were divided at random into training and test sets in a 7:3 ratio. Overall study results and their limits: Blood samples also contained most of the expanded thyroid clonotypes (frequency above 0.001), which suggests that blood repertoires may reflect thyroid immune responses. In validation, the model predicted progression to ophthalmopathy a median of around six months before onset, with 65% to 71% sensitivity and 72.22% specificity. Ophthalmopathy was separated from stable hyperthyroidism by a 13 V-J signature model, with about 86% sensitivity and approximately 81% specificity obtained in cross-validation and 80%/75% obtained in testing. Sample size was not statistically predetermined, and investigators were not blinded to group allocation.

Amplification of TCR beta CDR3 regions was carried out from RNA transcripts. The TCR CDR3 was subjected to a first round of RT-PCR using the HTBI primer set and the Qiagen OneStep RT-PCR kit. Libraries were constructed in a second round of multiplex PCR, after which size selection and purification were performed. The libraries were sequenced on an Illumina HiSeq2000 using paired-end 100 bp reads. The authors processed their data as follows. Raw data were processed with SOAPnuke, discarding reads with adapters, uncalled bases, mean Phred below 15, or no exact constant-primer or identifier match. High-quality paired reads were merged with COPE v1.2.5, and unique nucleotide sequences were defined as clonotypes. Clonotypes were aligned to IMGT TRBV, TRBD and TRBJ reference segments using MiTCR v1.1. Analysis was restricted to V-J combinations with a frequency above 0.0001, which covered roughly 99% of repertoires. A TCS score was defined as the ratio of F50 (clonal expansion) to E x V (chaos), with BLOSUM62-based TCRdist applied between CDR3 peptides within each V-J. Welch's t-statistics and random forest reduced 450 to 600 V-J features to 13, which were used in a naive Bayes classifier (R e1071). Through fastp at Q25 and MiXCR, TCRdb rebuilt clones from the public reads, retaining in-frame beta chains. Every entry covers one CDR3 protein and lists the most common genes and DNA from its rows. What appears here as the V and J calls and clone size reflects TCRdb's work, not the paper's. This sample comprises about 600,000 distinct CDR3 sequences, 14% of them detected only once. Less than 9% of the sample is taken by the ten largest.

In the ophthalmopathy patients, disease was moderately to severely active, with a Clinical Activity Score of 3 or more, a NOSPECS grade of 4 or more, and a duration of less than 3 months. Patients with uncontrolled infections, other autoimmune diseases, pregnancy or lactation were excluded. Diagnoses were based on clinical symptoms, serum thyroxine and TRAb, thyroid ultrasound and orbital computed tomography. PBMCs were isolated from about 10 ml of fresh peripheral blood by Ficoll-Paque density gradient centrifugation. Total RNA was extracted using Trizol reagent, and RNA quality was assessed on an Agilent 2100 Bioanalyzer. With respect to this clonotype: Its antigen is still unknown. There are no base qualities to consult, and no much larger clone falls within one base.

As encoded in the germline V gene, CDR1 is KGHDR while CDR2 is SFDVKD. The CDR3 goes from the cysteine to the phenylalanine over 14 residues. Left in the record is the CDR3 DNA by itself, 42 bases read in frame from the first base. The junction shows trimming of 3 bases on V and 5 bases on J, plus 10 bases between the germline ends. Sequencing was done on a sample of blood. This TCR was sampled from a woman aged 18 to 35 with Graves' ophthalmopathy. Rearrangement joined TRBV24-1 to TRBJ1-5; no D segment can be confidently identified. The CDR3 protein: CATSDPGVDQPQHF. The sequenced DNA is TGTGCCACCAGTGATCCTGGGGTGGATCAGCCCCAGCATTTT.